These 3 T cell receptor beta chains share one sample of origin, sequenced in a study of blood T cell repertoires in COVID-19. Some clones are missing from TCRdb's copy, which holds only in-frame ones; the method was immunoSEQ multiplex PCR. The sample consists of roughly 350,000 clones, 85% of them appearing once. The specimen sequenced was peripheral blood. The receptors derive from a woman between 18 and 29 years old with acute or convalescent COVID-19.

The chain links TRBV5-1 to TRBJ2-5, with 7 nucleotides matching TRBD1. The CDR3 sequence is 14 residues long. V lost 2 bases, J lost 5 bases, and 6 bases stayed unmatched. In germline, CDR1 is SGHRS, CDR2 YFSETQ. CDR3 sequence reads: CASSFDRAGETQYF. The CDR3, as DNA: TGCGCCAGCAGCTTCGACAGGGCAGGTGAGACCCAGTACTTC.

This rearrangement joins TRBV5-1 to TRBJ2-7; D might be TRBD1 (5 bases). Trimming pared 7 bases from V and 3 bases from J, leaving 14 bases between. The CDR3 extends over 13 amino acids. CDR1 SGHRS and CDR2 YFSETQ come from the germline V gene. The CDR3 reads CASALTDLYEQYF. The CDR3 region has the DNA TGCGCCAGCGCCCTGACAGACCTCTACGAGCAGTACTTC.

This chain connects TRBV9 to TRBJ2-3, with a tentative D call TRBD1 (5 bases). Trimming took off 3 bases at V and 5 bases at J, with 19 bases between the two ends. This CDR3 is 16 amino acids long. Germline V lookup: CDR1 SGDLS, CDR2 YYNGEE. CDR3 coding DNA: TGTGCCAGCAGCGAGAGACGTGGACAAGAAAAAGATACGCAGTATTTT. Translated: CASSERRGQEKDTQYF.